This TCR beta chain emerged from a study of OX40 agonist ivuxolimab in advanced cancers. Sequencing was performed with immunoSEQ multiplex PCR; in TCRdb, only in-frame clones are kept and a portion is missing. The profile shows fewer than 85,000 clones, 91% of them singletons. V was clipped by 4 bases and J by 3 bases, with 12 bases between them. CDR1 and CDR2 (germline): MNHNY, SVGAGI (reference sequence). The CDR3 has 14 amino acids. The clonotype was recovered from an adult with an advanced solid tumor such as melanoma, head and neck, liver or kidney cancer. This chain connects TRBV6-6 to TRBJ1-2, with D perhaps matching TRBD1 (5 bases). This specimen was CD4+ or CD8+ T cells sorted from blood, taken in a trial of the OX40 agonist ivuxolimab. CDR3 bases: TGTGCCAGCAGTTCCGGGACGGGGGACTATGGCTACACCTTC. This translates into CASSSGTGDYGYTF.